This passage covers 27 T cell receptor beta chains from one sample sequenced in a study of regulatory and conventional T cells in RAG deficiency. TCRdb keeps only in-frame clones here, not all; method: immunoSEQ multiplex PCR. The table records roughly 32,000 clones, around 89% of them present only once. This sample also belongs to another study, concerning regulatory T cells. That paper states: The primer mix had 52 TRBV and 13 TRBJ primers.

Sequencing was carried out using CD8+ T cells sorted from blood. The receptors derive from a human donor in good health.

This chain links TRBV11-2 with TRBJ1-2; TRBD1 matches 7 bases. In germline, CDR1 is SGHAT, CDR2 FQNNGV. The CDR3 covers 14 residues. The ends lost 3 bases at V and 8 bases at J; junction bases unmatched: 9. CDR3 DNA: TGTGCCAGCAGCTTCAAAGGGGGCGCGAACGGCTACACCTTC. Its translation: CASSFKGGANGYTF.

There are a few counts of this clone. The chain links TRBV19 to TRBJ1-5, with D perhaps TRBD1 (5 bases). The germline V and J ends were trimmed by 9 bases and 6 bases, with 15 bases remaining between them. The germline gives CDR1 LNHDA, CDR2 SQIVND (reference sequence). The CDR3 has 13 amino acids. In DNA, the CDR3 is TGTGCCAGCGGGGGTGGGGCTGGTCAGCCCCAGCATTTT. Protein: CASGGGAGQPQHF.

This sequence joins TRBV21-1 and TRBJ2-5; TRBD2 is the table's D call and was not checked against the DNA. TRBV21-1 is a pseudogene. The CDR3 has 14 amino acids. Here the CDR3 reads CASSSRGGVETQYF. In nucleotides, the CDR3 is TGTGCCAGCAGCTCTAGGGGAGGGGTAGAGACCCAGTACTTC.

The chain carries TRBV5-1 and TRBJ2-1, with 11 bases that match TRBD2. Per the germline V gene, CDR1 is SGHRS and CDR2 is YFSETQ. The V and J ends lost 4 bases and 7 bases, in that order; junction bases with no gene match: 7. The CDR3 has 15 amino acids. As DNA, the CDR3 is TGCGCCAGCAGCCATAGCGGGAGGGGCCCAAATGAGCAGTTCTTC. Its translation: CASSHSGRGPNEQFF. The variable domain in full, with the rest retrieved from reference TRBV5-1 and TRBJ2-1, is KAGVTQTPRYLIKTRGQQVTLSCSPISGHRSVSWYQQTPGQGLQFLFEYFSETQRNKGNFPGRFSGRQFSNSRSEMNVSTLELGDSALYLCASSHSGRGPNEQFFGPGTRLTVL.

CDR3 bases: TGTGCCAGCAGCCGCGGACAGGACTACAATGAGCAGTTCTTC. Translating gives CASSRGQDYNEQFF. The rearrangement joins TRBV11-2 to TRBJ2-1; 7 bases match TRBD1. The CDR3 runs 14 residues. V lost 5 bases, J lost 3 bases, and 4 bases stayed unmatched. Germline V gives CDR1 SGHAT, CDR2 FQNNGV.

This chain links TRBV28 with TRBJ2-1; 13 bases map to TRBD2. The germline V gene encodes CDR1 MDHEN and CDR2 SYDVKM. After removal of 6 bases from V and 10 bases from J, the junction contained 12 bases not matched to a gene. This CDR3 is 16 amino acids long. In DNA, the CDR3 is TGTGCCAGCAGCCAAAGACTAGCGGGAGGCCAGAGGGAGCAGTTCTTC. This encodes CASSQRLAGGQREQFF.

The table lists this clone with a few counts. V usage is TRBV4-2 and J usage is TRBJ2-3; D not certain. The CDR3 spans 14 residues. Trimming removed 3 bases from V and 0 bases from J, with 7 bases in between. The germline CDR1 and CDR2 sequences are LGHNA and YNFKEQ. CDR3 protein: CASSHRLSTDTQYF. The CDR3 nucleotides are TGTGCCAGCAGCCATCGGTTGAGCACAGATACGCAGTATTTT.

This chain connects TRBV6-5 to TRBJ1-2; no definite D call. This CDR3 has 13 amino acids. V was trimmed by 5 bases and J by 14 bases, leaving 21 bases between them. In germline, CDR1 is MNHEY, CDR2 SVGAGI. The CDR3 region has the DNA TGTGCCAGCAGTGATGGGCGTTTTTCGTTGGGAACCTTC. Translating it yields CASSDGRFSLGTF.

This clone has a handful of counts. This chain links TRBV4-1 with TRBJ1-3, with no clear D. Trimming pared 2 bases from V and 0 bases from J, leaving 11 bases between. CDR1 and CDR2 from the germline V gene are MGHRA and YSYEKL. The CDR3 runs 16 residues. CDR3 residues: CASSQQHAGSGNTIYF. CDR3 nucleotide sequence: TGCGCCAGCAGCCAACAACACGCCGGCTCTGGAAACACCATATATTTT.

This chain connects TRBV9 to TRBJ2-3; D might be TRBD1 (5 bases). V gave up 5 bases and J gave up 0 bases, with 16 bases separating them. Germline CDR1 SGDLS, CDR2 YYNGEE. The CDR3 spans 16 residues. In DNA, the CDR3 is TGTGCCAGCAGTGCTGACAGCTCTATTAGCACAGATACGCAGTATTTT. Translation: CASSADSSISTDTQYF.

The V call is TRBV7-9, the J call TRBJ1-1; no reliable D call. This CDR3 has 13 amino acids. V was pared by 5 bases and J by 4 bases, with 11 bases between. The germline V gene encodes CDR1 SEHNR and CDR2 FQNEAQ (reference sequence). The CDR3 is CASSKGSSTEAFF. DNA of the CDR3: TGTGCCAGCAGCAAGGGTAGTAGCACTGAAGCTTTCTTT.

The V gene is TRBV6-1, the J gene TRBJ2-7; D is unclear. Per the germline V gene, CDR1 is MNHNS and CDR2 is SASEGT. V lost 4 bases, J lost 3 bases, and 4 bases lay in between. This CDR3 spans 11 amino acids. This CDR3 is CASSVRYEQYF. Written as DNA, the CDR3 is TGTGCCAGCAGTGTACGCTACGAGCAGTACTTC.

This clone was recorded once. This rearrangement joins TRBV18 to TRBJ2-7, with D perhaps matching TRBD1 or TRBD2 (5 bases each). V shed 4 bases and J shed 0 bases, with 13 bases lying between them. The germline gives CDR1 KGHSH, CDR2 LQKENI. This CDR3 is 15 amino acids long. CDR3 in amino acids: CASSQRPGTSYEQYF. The CDR3 nucleotides read TGTGCCAGCTCACAGCGCCCAGGGACCTCCTACGAGCAGTACTTC.

This clone was seen only once. The rearrangement links TRBV6-1 to TRBJ1-6; 7 positions match TRBD1. The V and J ends lost 4 bases and 9 bases, in that order; junction bases with no gene match: 9. CDR3 length equals 15 residues. The germline CDR1 and CDR2 sequences are MNHNS and SASEGT. The CDR3 DNA is TGTGCCAGCAGTGGTGACAGGGCCGTAAGTTCACCCCTCCACTTT. Protein: CASSGDRAVSSPLHF.

V is TRBV28 and J is TRBJ2-5, with unresolved D. V was clipped by 2 bases and J by 4 bases, with 11 bases between them. Germline CDR1 MDHEN, CDR2 SYDVKM. The CDR3 runs to 14 residues. Here the CDR3 reads CASSLRTARETQYF. The CDR3 bases are TGTGCCAGCAGTTTAAGGACGGCGAGAGAGACCCAGTACTTC.

The chain employs TRBV10-3 and TRBJ2-7; either TRBD1 or TRBD2 may fit D (5 bases each). Trimming pared 2 bases from V and 2 bases from J, leaving 13 bases between. The CDR3 length is 15 residues. Germline CDR1 reads ENHRY; CDR2 reads SYGVKD. CDR3 nucleotide sequence: TGTGCCATCAGTGAGGGTGGGACGGAGACCTACGAGCAGTACTTC. It specifies CAISEGGTETYEQYF.

The chain carries TRBV6-1 and TRBJ2-1, with 9 bases identical to TRBD2. The germline gives CDR1 MNHNS, CDR2 SASEGT. This CDR3 comprises 17 residues. The V and J ends lost 2 bases and 0 bases, in that order; junction bases with no gene match: 5. In DNA, the CDR3 is TGTGCCAGCAGTGAACGGCTAGCGGGATTCTCCTACAATGAGCAGTTCTTC. It codes for CASSERLAGFSYNEQFF.

The chain links TRBV28 to TRBJ2-3, with TRBD2 matching over 7 bases. The ends lost 6 bases at V and 4 bases at J; junction bases unmatched: 13. The CDR3 runs to 16 residues. Germline CDR1 is MDHEN and CDR2 is SYDVKM. The CDR3 spells CASSIQRAGRADTQYF. The CDR3 nucleotides read TGTGCCAGCAGCATTCAGCGAGCGGGGAGAGCAGATACGCAGTATTTT.

This clone was counted between two and nine times. CDR3 coding DNA: TGTGCCAGTAGCCTCGTCGGAGGCGGATCCTACGAGCAGTACTTC. It encodes CASSLVGGGSYEQYF. J is TRBJ2-7 and V is TRBV19; a possible D gene is TRBD2 (5 bases). V lost 6 bases to trimming and J lost 1 base, with 16 bases between them. Per germline, CDR1 LNHDA and CDR2 SQIVND (reference sequence). CDR3 length equals 15 residues.

The rearrangement uses TRBV27 and TRBJ1-1; TRBD1 matches at 7 bases. Germline lookup yields CDR1 MNHEY and CDR2 SMNVEV (reference sequence). The CDR3 sequence is 13 residues long. V dropped 6 bases and J dropped 4; count of bases not matched to a gene: 5. The CDR3: CASRSQGGTEAFF. CDR3 sequence (DNA): TGTGCCAGCAGGAGTCAGGGGGGCACTGAAGCTTTCTTT.

This chain links TRBV6-1 with TRBJ1-5; TRBD1 matches 8 bases. The CDR3 is 12 amino acids. Germline loops: CDR1 MNHNS, CDR2 SASEGT. The V segment lost 6 bases and the J segment 6 bases; nucleotides outside the gene matches: 1. The DNA of the CDR3 is TGTGCCAGCAGGACAGGGGTTCAGCCCCAGCATTTT. Translated: CASRTGVQPQHF.

This clone was detected only a few times. The chain combines TRBV6-1 with TRBJ2-2; D ambiguous. The CDR3 has 14 amino acids. V lost 0 bases to trimming and J lost 6 bases, with 8 bases between them. Looked up from germline, CDR1 is MNHNS and CDR2 is SASEGT. CDR3 DNA sequence: TGTGCCAGCAGTGAAGCAACGTCGCCCGGGGAGCTGTTTTTT. Its protein is CASSEATSPGELFF.

The chain recombines TRBV29-1 with TRBJ2-1, with D possibly matching TRBD2 (6 bases). The CDR3 sequence is 13 residues long. Looked up from germline, CDR1 is SQVTM and CDR2 is ANQGSEA. With 4 bases removed from V and 3 bases from J, the gap between germline ends came to 10 bases. The CDR3 nucleotides are TGCAGCGTTGGAGGCGGGGACTACAATGAGCAGTTCTTC. Its translation: CSVGGGDYNEQFF.

The gene calls are TRBV5-5 and TRBJ2-1; TRBD2 agrees at 10 bases. The CDR3 runs 16 residues. Germline assignment: CDR1 SGHKS and CDR2 YYEKEE (reference sequence). Germline trimming cut 0 bases from V and 6 bases from J; bases unmatched to any gene: 6. The CDR3 DNA reads TGTGCCAGCAGCTTGGTTGGTAGCGGGAGGAGCAATGAGCAGTTCTTC. It yields the protein CASSLVGSGRSNEQFF.

This chain joins TRBV23-1 and TRBJ1-1; D ambiguous. TRBV23-1 is an ORF, with its function uncertain. The CDR3 sequence is 12 residues long. Between the trimmed V and J ends, which lost 0 bases and 6 bases, there was a span of 5 bases. The CDR3 nucleotides are TGCGCCAGCAGTCAATCTGTCGCTGAAGCTTTCTTT. As protein: CASSQSVAEAFF.

The V and J genes are TRBV7-9 and TRBJ2-1; 13 bases line up with TRBD2. V dropped 7 bases and J dropped 5; count of bases not matched to a gene: 5. CDR3 size: 15 residues. Germline V gene data show CDR1 as SEHNR and CDR2 as FQNEAQ (reference sequence). CDR3 region: CASTGLAGVNNEQFF. In DNA form, the CDR3 reads TGTGCCAGCACCGGACTAGCGGGGGTCAACAATGAGCAGTTCTTC.

The chain couples TRBV5-1 to TRBJ1-5; 10 bases are shared with TRBD1. The V and J ends lost 4 bases and 0 bases, in that order; junction bases with no gene match: 4. CDR1 and CDR2 from the germline V gene are SGHRS and YFSETQ. This CDR3 region has 16 residues. Here the CDR3 reads CASSPGQGNSNQPQHF. In DNA, the CDR3 is TGCGCCAGCAGCCCGGGACAGGGGAATAGCAATCAGCCCCAGCATTTT.